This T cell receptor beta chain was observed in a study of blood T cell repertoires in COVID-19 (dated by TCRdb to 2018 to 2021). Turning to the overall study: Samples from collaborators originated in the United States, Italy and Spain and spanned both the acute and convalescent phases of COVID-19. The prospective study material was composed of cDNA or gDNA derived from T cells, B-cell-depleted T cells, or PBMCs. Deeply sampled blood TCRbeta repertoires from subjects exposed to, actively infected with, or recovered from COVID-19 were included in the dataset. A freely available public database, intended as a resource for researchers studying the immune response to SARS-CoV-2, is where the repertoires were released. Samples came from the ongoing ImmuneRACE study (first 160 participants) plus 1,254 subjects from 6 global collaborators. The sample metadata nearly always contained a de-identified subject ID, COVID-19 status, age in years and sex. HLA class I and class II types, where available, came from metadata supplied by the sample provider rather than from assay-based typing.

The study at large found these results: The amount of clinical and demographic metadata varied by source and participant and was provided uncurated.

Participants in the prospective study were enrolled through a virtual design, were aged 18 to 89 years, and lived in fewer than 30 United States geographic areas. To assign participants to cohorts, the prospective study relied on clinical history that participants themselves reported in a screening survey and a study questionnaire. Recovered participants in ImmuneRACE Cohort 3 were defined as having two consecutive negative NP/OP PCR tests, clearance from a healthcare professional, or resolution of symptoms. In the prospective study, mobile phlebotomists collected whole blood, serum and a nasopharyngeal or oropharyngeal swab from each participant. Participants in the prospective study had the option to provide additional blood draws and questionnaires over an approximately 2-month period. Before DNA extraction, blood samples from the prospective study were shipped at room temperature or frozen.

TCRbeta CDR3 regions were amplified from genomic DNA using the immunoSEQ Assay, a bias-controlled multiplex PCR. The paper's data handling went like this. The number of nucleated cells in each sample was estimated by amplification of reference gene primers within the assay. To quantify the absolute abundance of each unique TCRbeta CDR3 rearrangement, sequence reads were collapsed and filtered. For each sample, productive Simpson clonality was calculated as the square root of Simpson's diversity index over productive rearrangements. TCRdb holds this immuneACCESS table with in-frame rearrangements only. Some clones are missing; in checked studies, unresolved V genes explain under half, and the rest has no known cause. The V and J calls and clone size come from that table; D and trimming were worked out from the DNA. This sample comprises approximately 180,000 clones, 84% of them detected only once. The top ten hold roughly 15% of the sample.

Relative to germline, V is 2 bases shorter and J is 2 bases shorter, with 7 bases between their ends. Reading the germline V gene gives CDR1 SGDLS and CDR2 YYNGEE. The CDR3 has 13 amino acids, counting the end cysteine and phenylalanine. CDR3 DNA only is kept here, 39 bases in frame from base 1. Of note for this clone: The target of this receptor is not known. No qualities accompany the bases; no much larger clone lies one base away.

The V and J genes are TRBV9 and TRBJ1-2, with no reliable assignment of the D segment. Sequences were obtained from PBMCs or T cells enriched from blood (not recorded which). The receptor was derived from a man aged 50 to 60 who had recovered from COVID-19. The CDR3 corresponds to CASSVRLNYGYTF. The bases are TGTGCCAGCAGCGTCAGATTAAACTATGGCTACACCTTC.